This T cell receptor (beta chain) emerged from a study of CD8+CD57+ T cells in acquired aplastic anemia. Genomic DNA acted as the template from which TCR beta VDJ combination and CDR3 sequence profiling were carried out. TCRdb re-called the reads through MiXCR, storing one row per CDR3 protein. The sample carries more than 100,000 distinct CDR3 sequences, less than 45% recorded once. Germline CDR1 LNHNV, CDR2 YYDKDF (reference sequence). V lost 1 base, J lost 6 bases, and 12 bases lay in between. CDR3 length: 15 amino acids. On this clonotype: Antigen: not known.

Overall study results and limits: Overlap between patients and controls comprised about 30 CD8+ CDR3 sequences. CD8+ Simpson's diversity showed no significant patient-control difference.

The source material was sorted CD4+, CD8+, or CD8+CD57+ T cells (not recorded which) from PBMCs. The chain uses TRBV15 and TRBJ1-4; no clear D gene. The TCR originated in a human donor in good health, serving as a control. The CDR3, as DNA: TGTGCCACCAGCAGAGGGGGAGGGCTCGATGAAAAACTGTTTTTT. This translates into CATSRGGGLDEKLFF.